This T cell receptor beta chain was identified during a study of blood T cell repertoires in COVID-19. Study as a whole: Whether acute or convalescent, the COVID-19 samples came from the United States, Italy and Spain. The analysed material was cDNA or gDNA that came from T cells, B-cell-depleted T cells, or PBMCs.

Trimming removed 6 bases from V and 7 bases from J, with 10 bases in between. Germline values: CDR1 LNHDA, CDR2 SQIVND (reference sequence). The CDR3 is 11 amino acids. Sequencing was performed with immunoSEQ multiplex PCR; in TCRdb, only in-frame clones are kept and a portion is missing. This table holds 150,000 to 180,000 clones, roughly 84% found once. The Seattle site enrolled patients during active infection and followed them longitudinally. The chain joins TRBV19 to TRBJ2-7, with D perhaps matching TRBD2 (5 bases). This clonotype originated in a woman in her sixties or seventies with COVID-19, enrolled during active disease. The sample consisted of peripheral blood. CDR3 sequence reads: CASSGVQEQYF. DNA of the CDR3: TGTGCCAGTAGCGGGGTTCAGGAGCAGTACTTC. The complete variable domain, with remaining parts taken from reference TRBV19 and TRBJ2-7, reads DGGITQSPKYLFRKEGQNVTLSCEQNLNHDAMYWYRQDPGQGLRLIYYSQIVNDFQKGDIAEGYSVSREKKESFPLTVTSAQKNPTAFYLCASSGVQEQYFGPGTRLTVT.